Each of the 21 T cell receptor beta chains below was sequenced from the same sample in a study of Ad26.COV2.S vaccination and SARS-CoV-2 variants. The treatment: 15 to 20 received Ad26.COV2.S at low or high dose, single or two shots; about 5 received placebo; per-sample allocation not given. Collection of the samples took place on day 63 after the first injection of vaccine or placebo. Produced via immunoSEQ multiplex PCR; TCRdb's table is partial and in-frame only. The data show about half a million clones, nearly 90% seen once. This specimen consisted of peripheral blood, obtained in a trial of Ad26.COV2.S vaccine versus placebo. These receptors were taken from a person aged 18-65 years who received the Ad26.COV2.S COVID-19 vaccine or a placebo.

This chain joins TRBV6-5 and TRBJ1-2; possible D gene TRBD1, 5 bases. Between the trimmed V and J ends, which lost 5 bases and 8 bases, there was a span of 15 bases. There are 13 residues in the CDR3. CDR1 is MNHEY, CDR2 SVGAGI, per germline. The CDR3 spells CASSNRRGLGYTF. In DNA, the CDR3 is TGTGCCAGCAGTAACCGAAGGGGCCTCGGCTACACCTTC.

This clone was recorded once. This chain links TRBV18 with TRBJ1-1, with 9 bases identical to TRBD1. The CDR3 runs to 14 residues. J lost 11 bases, V lost 5 bases, and 12 bases had no gene match. Germline lookup yields CDR1 KGHSH and CDR2 LQKENI. The CDR3 bases are TGTGCCAGCTCATTGGAAACAGGGGGCTTGGGGGCTTTCTTT. Amino acid sequence: CASSLETGGLGAFF.

The genes are TRBV11-2 and TRBJ2-5; D remains ambiguous. Trimming took off 0 bases at V and 7 bases at J, with 15 bases between the two ends. The CDR3 runs 15 residues. Germline loops: CDR1 SGHAT, CDR2 FQNNGV. The chain's CDR3 is CASSLDLNAVGTQYF. CDR3 sequence (DNA): TGTGCCAGCAGCTTAGATCTTAACGCCGTGGGGACCCAGTACTTC.

V and J are TRBV11-2 and TRBJ1-1; no clear D gene. Germline V gives CDR1 SGHAT, CDR2 FQNNGV. The CDR3 spans 14 residues. V was clipped by 3 bases and J by 0 bases, with 8 bases between them. The CDR3 reads CASSLGVVNTEAFF. As DNA, the CDR3 is TGTGCCAGCAGCTTGGGTGTGGTGAACACTGAAGCTTTCTTT.

The chain couples TRBV6-6 to TRBJ2-7; the match to TRBD1 covers 11 bases. V shed 1 base and J 3 bases; nucleotides not matched to a gene: 2. Germline-derived CDR1 and CDR2 are MNHNY and SVGAGI (reference sequence). The CDR3 loop spans 15 amino acids. CDR3 DNA: TGTGCCAGCAGTTACTGGACAGGGGGCAACTACGAGCAGTACTTC. It specifies CASSYWTGGNYEQYF.

The chain has TRBV21-1 and TRBJ2-4; the table gives TRBD1 as D, unverified against the DNA. TRBV21-1 is deemed a pseudogene. The CDR3 consists of 12 residues. CDR3 sequence: CASSKRDRVQYF. DNA for the CDR3: TGTGCCAGCAGCAAAAGGGACAGGGTGCAGTACTTC.

The CDR3 here is CASSKDRDLGEKLFF. CDR3 coding DNA: TGTGCCAGCAGCAAAGACCGGGACTTGGGGGAAAAACTGTTTTTT. This sequence joins TRBV21-1 and TRBJ1-4. TRBV21-1 is listed as a pseudogene. The CDR3 loop spans 15 amino acids.

The chain is built from TRBV28 and TRBJ2-3; 11 bases line up with TRBD2. The V gene end was trimmed by 5 bases and the J gene end by 0 bases; junction bases not matched to a gene: 7. The germline V gene has CDR1 MDHEN and CDR2 SYDVKM. CDR3 size: 17 residues. The CDR3 sequence: CASSVRLAGPSTDTQYF. CDR3 DNA: TGTGCCAGCAGTGTCCGACTAGCGGGACCTAGCACAGATACGCAGTATTTT.

This chain joins TRBV5-1 and TRBJ1-2; 9 nucleotides line up with TRBD1. The ends lost 7 bases at V and 7 bases at J; junction bases unmatched: 8. Germline V gene data show CDR1 as SGHRS and CDR2 as YFSETQ. This CDR3 spans 13 amino acids. Written as DNA, the CDR3 is TGCGCCAGCCGATTACAGGGGGCAAGTGGCTACACCTTC. It translates to CASRLQGASGYTF. Variable domain in full (rest from reference TRBV5-1 and TRBJ1-2): KAGVTQTPRYLIKTRGQQVTLSCSPISGHRSVSWYQQTPGQGLQFLFEYFSETQRNKGNFPGRFSGRQFSNSRSEMNVSTLELGDSALYLCASRLQGASGYTFGSGTRLTVV.

This clone has only one observation. CDR3 region: CSTRIIGYTEAFF. The DNA of the CDR3 is TGCAGCACCCGCATCATAGGGTACACTGAAGCTTTCTTT. The rearrangement uses TRBV29-1 and TRBJ1-1, with no clear D. Trimming took off 8 bases at V and 3 bases at J, with 16 bases between the two ends. The CDR3 runs 13 residues. Germline V lookup: CDR1 SQVTM, CDR2 ANQGSEA.

The rearrangement uses TRBV6-1 and TRBJ1-5, with 11 bases matching TRBD1. CDR3 length equals 15 residues. V gave up 3 bases and J gave up 7 bases; unmatched junction bases: 5. Germline V lookup: CDR1 MNHNS, CDR2 SASEGT. In nucleotides, the CDR3 is TGTGCCAGCAGTGACGGACAGGGGGCTCGACAGCCCCAGCATTTT. It is translated as CASSDGQGARQPQHF.

The chain is built from TRBV3-1 (or the pseudogene TRBV3-2) and TRBJ2-2, with a weak D call TRBD1 (6 bases). CDR1 and CDR2 from the germline V gene are LGHDT and YNNKEL (reference sequence). Trimming stripped 4 bases from V and 6 bases from J, with 18 bases between. This CDR3 has 16 residues. Here the CDR3 DNA reads TGTGCCAGCAGCCCCCGACCGGCCAGGGGCCCCGGGGAGCTGTTTTTT. Its translation: CASSPRPARGPGELFF.

The V and J genes are TRBV6-1 and TRBJ1-1; TRBD1 agrees at 8 bases. This CDR3 comprises 13 residues. CDR1 and CDR2 (germline): MNHNS, SASEGT. V trimming: 6 bases; J trimming: 6 bases; junction bases outside the gene matches: 6. This CDR3 is CASRPRQGSEAFF. The CDR3 DNA reads TGTGCCAGCAGACCACGACAGGGGTCTGAAGCTTTCTTT.

This clone has a handful of counts. This chain connects TRBV7-9 to TRBJ1-5; D gene uncertain. The CDR3 contains 15 residues. V lost 3 bases and J 4 bases, leaving 13 bases between the germline ends. Germline CDR1 is SEHNR and CDR2 is FQNEAQ (reference sequence). CDR3 bases: TGTGCCAGCAGCTTCGGCGCAGACGAGAATCAGCCCCAGCATTTT. Translation gives CASSFGADENQPQHF.

The chain couples TRBV7-2 to TRBJ2-1; D is unclear. Germline loops: CDR1 SGHTA, CDR2 FQGNSA. CDR3 length equals 13 residues. V dropped 5 bases and J dropped 4 bases, with 9 bases sitting between them. This CDR3 reads CASSPSVYNEQFF. The CDR3 DNA follows: TGTGCCAGCAGCCCCTCAGTATACAATGAGCAGTTCTTC.

The count of this clone is one. V usage is TRBV5-1 and J usage is TRBJ2-7, with D perhaps matching TRBD1 (5 bases). The CDR3 is made up of 16 amino acids. Germline V gene lookup returns CDR1 SGHRS and CDR2 YFSETQ. V was shortened by 0 bases and J by 2 bases, with 15 bases between the two germline ends. The CDR3 DNA reads as TGCGCCAGCAGCTTGGGGATAGGTGCAGGGACCTACGAGCAGTACTTC. Its translation is CASSLGIGAGTYEQYF.

The chain couples TRBV7-9 to TRBJ2-5; TRBD2 matches at 9 bases. There are 16 residues in the CDR3. CDR1 is SEHNR, CDR2 FQNEAQ, per germline (reference sequence). V was pared by 5 bases and J by 2 bases, with 9 bases of the junction left unmatched. CDR3: CASSPGGLAGQETQYF. The CDR3, as DNA: TGTGCCAGCAGCCCAGGAGGGCTAGCGGGGCAAGAGACCCAGTACTTC.

About this clone itself: A much larger clonotype is one base distant, so this may be a read error. The rearrangement joins TRBV5-5 to TRBJ1-2; D call uncertain. CDR1 is SGHKS and CDR2 is YYEKEE in the germline V gene (reference sequence). V shed 2 bases and J shed 3 bases, with 8 bases lying between them. The CDR3 runs 13 residues. CDR3 amino acids: CASSFREDYGYTF. The CDR3, as DNA: TGTGCCAGCAGCTTTCGGGAGGACTATGGCTACACCTTC.

The chain recombines TRBV7-6 with TRBJ2-7; TRBD2 agrees at 12 bases. There are 14 residues in the CDR3. Per germline, CDR1 SGHVS and CDR2 FNYEAQ. The V segment lost 6 bases and the J segment 6 bases; nucleotides outside the gene matches: 6. This CDR3 is CASRATSGSSEQYF. The CDR3 region has the DNA TGTGCCAGCAGGGCGACTAGCGGGAGTTCCGAGCAGTACTTC.

The chain is built from TRBV6-5 and TRBJ1-5; the D is unclear. In germline, CDR1 is MNHEY, CDR2 SVGAGI. The CDR3 is 13 residues long. V was shortened by 7 bases and J by 8 bases, with 15 bases between the two germline ends. CDR3 sequence: CASITHEGEPQHF. The DNA for the CDR3 is TGTGCCAGCATTACCCACGAGGGTGAGCCCCAGCATTTT.

This clone showed up just once. The chain uses TRBV28 and TRBJ2-7; TRBD1 agrees at 10 bases. CDR1 MDHEN and CDR2 SYDVKM come from the germline V gene. The length of the CDR3 is 14 residues. After removal of 7 bases from V and 0 bases from J, the junction contained 3 bases not matched to a gene. CDR3 in amino acids: CASTWDRGSYEQYF. The DNA of the CDR3 is TGTGCCAGCACTTGGGACAGGGGCTCCTACGAGCAGTACTTC.